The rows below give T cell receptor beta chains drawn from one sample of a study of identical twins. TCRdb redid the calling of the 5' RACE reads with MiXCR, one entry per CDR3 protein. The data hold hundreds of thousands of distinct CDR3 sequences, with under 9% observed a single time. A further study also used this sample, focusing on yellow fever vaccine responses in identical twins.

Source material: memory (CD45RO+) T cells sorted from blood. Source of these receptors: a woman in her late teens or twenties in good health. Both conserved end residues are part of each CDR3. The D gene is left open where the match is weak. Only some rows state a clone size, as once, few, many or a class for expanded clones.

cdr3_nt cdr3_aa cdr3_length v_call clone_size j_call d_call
TGTGCCAGCAGTCGCGCCCGGGACAGGGACGAGCAGTACTTC CASSRARDRDEQYF 14 TRBV3-1 few TRBJ2-7 TRBD1
TGCAGTGCTAGAGTAGACTTTGAGCAGTTCTTC CSARVDFEQFF 11 TRBV20-1 few TRBJ2-1 NA
TGTGCCAGCAGTTTGGCGGGAGGGGTGAAGACCCAGTACTTC CASSLAGGVKTQYF 14 TRBV12-3/TRBV12-4 few TRBJ2-5 TRBD2
TGTGCCAGCAGCCCACAGTCGGCCAGCTACAATGAGCAGTTCTTC CASSPQSASYNEQFF 15 TRBV5-5 many TRBJ2-1 NA
TGCAGTGCTATGACAAGTTCTCCACAATCGAATACGCAGTATTTT CSAMTSSPQSNTQYF 15 TRBV20-1 NA TRBJ2-3 NA
TGTGCCAGCAGCTGGGGGCCAACCGGGGAGCTGTTTTTT CASSWGPTGELFF 13 TRBV5-6 many TRBJ2-2 NA
TGTGCCACCAGTGATTCCCACGGGCGGTTCGAAGGGGCCAACGTCCTGACTTTC CATSDSHGRFEGANVLTF 18 TRBV24-1 many TRBJ2-6 NA
TGTGCTAGTGGGCGCACTTGGGACAATGAAGCTTTCTTT CASGRTWDNEAFF 13 TRBV12-5 NA TRBJ1-1 NA
TGTGCCAGCAGCTCGGGACAGGGGATGTCACCCCTCCACTTT CASSSGQGMSPLHF 14 TRBV5-6 NA TRBJ1-6 TRBD1
TGTGCCAGCAGTGAATTTCCGTGGAGGGGAAGCTCCTACAATGAGCAGTTCTTC CASSEFPWRGSSYNEQFF 18 TRBV25-1 few TRBJ2-1 NA
TGCGCCAGCAGCACGCCCGGGACGGTTAACAATGAGCAGTTCTTC CASSTPGTVNNEQFF 15 TRBV5-1 NA TRBJ2-1 NA
TGCGCCAGCAGCTCGGACGGGACTAACACAGATACGCAGTATTTT CASSSDGTNTDTQYF 15 TRBV5-1 NA TRBJ2-3 TRBD2
TGTGCCAGCAGTTTAGAGGGGGGGCGCGCGAACACTGAAGCTTTCTTT CASSLEGGRANTEAFF 16 TRBV28 few TRBJ1-1 NA
TGTGCCAGCAGTTTTCTAGTGAAGAGCTCCTACAATGAGCAGTTCTTC CASSFLVKSSYNEQFF 16 TRBV28 NA TRBJ2-1 NA
TGCGCCAGCAGCTTGGATTCTAGCGGGGGGGTTCGTGAGCAGTTCTTC CASSLDSSGGVREQFF 16 TRBV5-1 few TRBJ2-1 TRBD2
TGTGCCAGCAGTGGACCTCGTGGGGGAACCTACGAGCAGTACTTC CASSGPRGGTYEQYF 15 TRBV25-1 many TRBJ2-7 NA
TGTGCCATCAGTGTCGATAGAGGGTTCCCTGAAGCTTTCTTT CAISVDRGFPEAFF 14 TRBV10-3 few TRBJ1-1 NA
TGTGCCAGCAGAGACAGGATGCATAATTCACCCCTCCACTTT CASRDRMHNSPLHF 14 TRBV12-3/TRBV12-4 many TRBJ1-6 NA
TGTGCCAGCAGTCCGAGACAGGACACAACGGGGGGCTACACCTTC CASSPRQDTTGGYTF 15 TRBV12-3/TRBV12-4 many TRBJ1-2 NA
TGTGCCAGCAGTTTATACGGGACAGAAGCTTTCTTT CASSLYGTEAFF 12 TRBV12-3/TRBV12-4 many TRBJ1-1 NA
TGCGCCAGCAGTCGGGGGACAGGGAGGTCCCGGGGAGACACCATATATTTT CASSRGTGRSRGDTIYF 17 TRBV4-1 many TRBJ1-3 TRBD1